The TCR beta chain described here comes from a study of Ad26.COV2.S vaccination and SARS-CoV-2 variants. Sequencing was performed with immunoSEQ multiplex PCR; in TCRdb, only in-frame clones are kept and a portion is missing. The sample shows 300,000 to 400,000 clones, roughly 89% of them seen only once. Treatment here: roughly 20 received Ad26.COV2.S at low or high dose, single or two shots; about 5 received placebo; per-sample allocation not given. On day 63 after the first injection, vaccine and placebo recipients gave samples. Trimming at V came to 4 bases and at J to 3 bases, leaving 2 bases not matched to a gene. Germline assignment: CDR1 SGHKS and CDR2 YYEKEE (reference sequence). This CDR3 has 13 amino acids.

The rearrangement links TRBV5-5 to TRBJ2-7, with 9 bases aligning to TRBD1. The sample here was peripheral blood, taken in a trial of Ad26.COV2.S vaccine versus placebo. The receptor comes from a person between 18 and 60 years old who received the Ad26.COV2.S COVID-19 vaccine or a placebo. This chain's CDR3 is CASSVTGGYEQYF. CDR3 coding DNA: TGTGCCAGCAGCGTGACAGGGGGCTACGAGCAGTACTTC.